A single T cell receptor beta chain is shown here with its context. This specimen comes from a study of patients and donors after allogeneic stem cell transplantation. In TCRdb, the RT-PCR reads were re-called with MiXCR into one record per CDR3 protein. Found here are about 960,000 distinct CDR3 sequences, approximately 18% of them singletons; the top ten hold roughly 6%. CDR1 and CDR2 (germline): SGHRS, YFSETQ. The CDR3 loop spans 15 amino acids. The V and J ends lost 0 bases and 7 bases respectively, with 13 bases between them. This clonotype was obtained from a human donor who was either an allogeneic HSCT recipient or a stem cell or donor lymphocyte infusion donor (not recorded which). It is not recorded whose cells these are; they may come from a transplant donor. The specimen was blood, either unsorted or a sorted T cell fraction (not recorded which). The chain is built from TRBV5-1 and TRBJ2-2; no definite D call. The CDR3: CASSLEPRRDGELFF. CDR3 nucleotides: TGCGCCAGCAGCTTGGAACCGAGGCGTGACGGGGAGCTGTTTTTT.